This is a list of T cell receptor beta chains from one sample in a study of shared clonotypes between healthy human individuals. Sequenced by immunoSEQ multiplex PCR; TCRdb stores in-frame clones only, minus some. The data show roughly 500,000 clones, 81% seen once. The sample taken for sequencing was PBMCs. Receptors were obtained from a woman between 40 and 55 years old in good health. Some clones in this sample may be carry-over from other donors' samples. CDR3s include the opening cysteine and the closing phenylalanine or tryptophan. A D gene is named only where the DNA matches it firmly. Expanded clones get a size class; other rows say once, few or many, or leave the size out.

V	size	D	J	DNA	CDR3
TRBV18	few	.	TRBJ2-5	TGTGCCAGCTCACCCGGGACACAAGAGACCCAGTACTTC	CASSPGTQETQYF
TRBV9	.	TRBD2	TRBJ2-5	TGTGCCAGCAGCGTAAGACCCGACCGGGGACTAGCCGGAGAGACCCAGTACTTC	CASSVRPDRGLAGETQYF
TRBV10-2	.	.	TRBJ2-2	TGCGCCAGCCGGGGGATAGCGGACCGAAACACCGGGGAGCTGTTTTTT	CASRGIADRNTGELFF
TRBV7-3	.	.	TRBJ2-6	TGTGCCAGCAGCTTAGCAGGGGGGATCTCTGGGGCCAACGTCCTGACTTTC	CASSLAGGISGANVLTF
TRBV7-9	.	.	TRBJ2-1	TGTGCCAGCAGCTTCGGGAACAATGAGCAGTTCTTC	CASSFGNNEQFF
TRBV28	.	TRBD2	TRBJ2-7	TGTGCCAGCAGTTCCCTAACTAGCGGGTACTACGAGCAGTACTTC	CASSSLTSGYYEQYF
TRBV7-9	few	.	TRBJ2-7	TGTGCCAGCAGCCCGTTACAGGGCTACGAGCAGTACTTC	CASSPLQGYEQYF
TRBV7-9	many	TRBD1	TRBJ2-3	TGTGCCAGCAGCGCGGGCGCAGACAGGGTTCCGCAGTATTTT	CASSAGADRVPQYF
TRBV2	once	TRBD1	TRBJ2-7	TGTGCCAGCAGTGAATGGCAGGGGGCTGGGGAGCAGTACTTC	CASSEWQGAGEQYF
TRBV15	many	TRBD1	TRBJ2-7	TGTGCCACCAGCCGGGACAGGGGCCGTGAGCAGTACTTC	CATSRDRGREQYF
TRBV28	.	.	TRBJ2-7	TGTGCCAGCAGCCCCCCTGCCGGTCGCGAGCAGTACTTC	CASSPPAGREQYF
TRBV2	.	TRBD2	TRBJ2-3	TGTGCCAGCAGTGATGGGAGGGAGGGCACAGATACGCAGTATTTT	CASSDGREGTDTQYF
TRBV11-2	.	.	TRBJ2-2	TGTGCCAGCAGCTTCGTCTACACCGGGGAGCTGTTTTTT	CASSFVYTGELFF
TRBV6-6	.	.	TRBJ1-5	TGTGCCAGCAGTGGTCAGGGGAAAGGACAGCCCCAGCATTTT	CASSGQGKGQPQHF
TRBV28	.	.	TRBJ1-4	TGTGCCAGCGACCAAGGCGGGGCTAATGAAAAACTGTTTTTT	CASDQGGANEKLFF
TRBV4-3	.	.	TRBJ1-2	TGCGCCAGCAGCCAACACCGCGGTGGGCAGTTCAACTATGGCTACACCTTC	CASSQHRGGQFNYGYTF
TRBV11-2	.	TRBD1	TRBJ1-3	TGTGCCAGCAGCCGCGGGACAGGCTTATATTTT	CASSRGTGLYF
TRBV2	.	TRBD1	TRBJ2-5	TGTGCCAGCAGCGGGGACAGTTACTGGGAGACCCAGTACTTC	CASSGDSYWETQYF
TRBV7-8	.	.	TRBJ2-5	TGTGCCAGCAGCTTGCGCACAACAACGACCCGGGGACGAGAGACCCAGTACTTC	CASSLRTTTTRGRETQYF
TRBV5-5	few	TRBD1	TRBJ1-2	TGTGCCAGTACTCGACAGGGGGCAGGCTATGGCTACACCTTC	CASTRQGAGYGYTF
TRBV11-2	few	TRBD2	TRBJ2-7	TGTGCCAGCAGCCCAGGACTGGGGGGGGGAGTGCAGTACTTC	CASSPGLGGGVQYF
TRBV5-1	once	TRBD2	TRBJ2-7	TGCGCCAGCAGCTTGGGGGCCCGCGGGAGCTCCTACGAGCAGTACTTC	CASSLGARGSSYEQYF
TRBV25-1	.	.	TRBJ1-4	TGTGCCAGCAGTGCGTTCACGGGGAGAACTAATGAAAAACTGTTTTTT	CASSAFTGRTNEKLFF
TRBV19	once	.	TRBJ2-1	TGTGCCAGTAGTATTAGGAGCAATGAGCAGTTCTTC	CASSIRSNEQFF
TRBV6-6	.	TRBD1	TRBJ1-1	TGTGCCAGTACGACAGGGGATGCGGGAGCTTTCTTT	CASTTGDAGAFF
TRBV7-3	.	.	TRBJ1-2	TGTGCCAGCAGCTTAAATGCAGGGGCTGGCTACACCTTC	CASSLNAGAGYTF
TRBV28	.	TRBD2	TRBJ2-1	TGTGCCAGCAGCCTCCCTACTAGCGGGACATACAATGAGCAGTTCTTC	CASSLPTSGTYNEQFF
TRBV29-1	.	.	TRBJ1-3	TGCAGCGTGCACTCTGGAAACACCATATATTTT	CSVHSGNTIYF
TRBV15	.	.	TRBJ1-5	TGTGCCACCAGTCCAGATGCCCGGACGAATCAGCCCCAGCATTTT	CATSPDARTNQPQHF
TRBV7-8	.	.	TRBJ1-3	TGTGCCAGCACCGGACGCGTGGTCGGAAACACCATATATTTT	CASTGRVVGNTIYF
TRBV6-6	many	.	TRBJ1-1	TGTGCCAGCAGTTCCGAGAGATACGACACTGAAGCTTTCTTT	CASSSERYDTEAFF
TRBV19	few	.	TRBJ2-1	TGTGCCAGTAGTATGGACAGTGTCCAGTTCTTC	CASSMDSVQFF
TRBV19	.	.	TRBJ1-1	TGTGCCAGTAGTTCTATGAGCGGGGGTGGGACTGAAGCTTTCTTT	CASSSMSGGGTEAFF
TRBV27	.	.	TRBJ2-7	TGTGCCAGCAGTTTATCGTGGGCTACCTCCTACGAGCAGTACTTC	CASSLSWATSYEQYF
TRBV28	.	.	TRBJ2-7	TGTGCCAGCCAACTCTACGGGTCCACCGACGAGCAGTACTTC	CASQLYGSTDEQYF
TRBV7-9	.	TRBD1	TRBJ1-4	TGTGCCAGCAGCTCCGGGACAGCTAAGATTAATGAAAAACTGTTTTTT	CASSSGTAKINEKLFF
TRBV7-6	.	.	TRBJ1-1	TGTGCCAGCAGCTTAGGGGCCGGAGTTACTGAAGCTTTCTTT	CASSLGAGVTEAFF
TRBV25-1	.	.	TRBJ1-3	TGTGCCAGCAGTGCCGGGACCGGGTTTGGAAACACCATATATTTT	CASSAGTGFGNTIYF
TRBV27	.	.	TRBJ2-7	TGTGCCAGCTCCCTCGGGGCAGCCCGATGGGAGCAGTACTTC	CASSLGAARWEQYF
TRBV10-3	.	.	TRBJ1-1	TGTGCCATCAAAGGCGCGGAGGACACTGAAGCTTTCTTT	CAIKGAEDTEAFF
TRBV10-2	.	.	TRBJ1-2	TGCGCCAGCAGTGAGGGTTTAGGGTATGGCTACACCTTC	CASSEGLGYGYTF
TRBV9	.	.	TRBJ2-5	TGTGCCAGCAGCGTAGAAGAGCGGAACCAAGAGACCCAGTACTTC	CASSVEERNQETQYF
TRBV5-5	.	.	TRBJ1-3	TGTGCCAGCAGCTTGGCACCACCGGGGAGCTCTGGAAACACCATATATTTT	CASSLAPPGSSGNTIYF
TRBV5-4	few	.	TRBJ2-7	TGTGCCAGCAGCGAGGGGGACTCCTACGAGCAGTACTTC	CASSEGDSYEQYF
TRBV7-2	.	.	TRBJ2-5	TGTGCCAGCAGCTTAGTGACGGGGCCCGAGGAGACCCAGTACTTC	CASSLVTGPEETQYF
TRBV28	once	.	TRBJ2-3	TGTGCCAGCAGGACAGGGACTAGCACAGATACGCAGTATTTT	CASRTGTSTDTQYF
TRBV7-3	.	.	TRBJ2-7	TGTGCCAGCAGCTTAAACGGGGCCTACGAGCAGTACTTC	CASSLNGAYEQYF
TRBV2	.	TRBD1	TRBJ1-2	TGTGCCAGCATCCGGGACAGGAGTCAGGATGGCTACACCTTC	CASIRDRSQDGYTF
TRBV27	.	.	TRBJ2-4	TGTGCCAGCAATCGGGGGACACAAGGCTCAAGGGAGAGAGGGAACATTCAGTACTTC	CASNRGTQGSRERGNIQYF
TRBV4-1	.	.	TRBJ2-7	TGCGCCAGCAGCCAAGATTTGGGCCGATCCTACGAGCAGTACTTC	CASSQDLGRSYEQYF
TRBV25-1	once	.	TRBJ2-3	TGTGCCAGCAGTCCCGGGCGGGGGCGGGACAGCACAGATACGCAGTATTTT	CASSPGRGRDSTDTQYF
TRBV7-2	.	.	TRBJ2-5	TGTGCCAGCAGCTTAGTTTTAGGGCAGAAACAAGAGACCCAGTACTTC	CASSLVLGQKQETQYF
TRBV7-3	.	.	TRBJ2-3	TGTGCCAGCAGCTTAGGCCCCTCCACAGATACGCAGTATTTT	CASSLGPSTDTQYF
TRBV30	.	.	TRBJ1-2	TGTGCCTGGAGTGTATTACTAACGTATGGCTACACCTTC	CAWSVLLTYGYTF
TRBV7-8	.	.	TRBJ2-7	TGTGCCAGCAGCTTTAGGACAAGCCACTCGGGGCAGTACTTC	CASSFRTSHSGQYF
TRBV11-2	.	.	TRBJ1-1	TGTGCCAGCAGCTTCGCGGGGGACACTGAAGCTTTCTTT	CASSFAGDTEAFF
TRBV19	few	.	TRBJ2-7	TGTGCCAGCAGTACCCTAGACGGGGCACAGACCTACGAGCAGTACTTC	CASSTLDGAQTYEQYF